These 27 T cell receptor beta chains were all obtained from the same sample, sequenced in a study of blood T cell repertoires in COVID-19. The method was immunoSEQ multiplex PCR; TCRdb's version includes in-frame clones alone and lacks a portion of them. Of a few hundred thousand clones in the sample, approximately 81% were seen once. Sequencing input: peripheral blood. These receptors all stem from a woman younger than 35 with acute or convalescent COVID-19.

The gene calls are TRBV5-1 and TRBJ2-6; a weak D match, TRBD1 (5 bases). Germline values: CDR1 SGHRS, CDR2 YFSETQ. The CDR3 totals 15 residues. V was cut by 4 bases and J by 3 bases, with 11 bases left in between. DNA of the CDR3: TGCGCCAGCAGCCACAGGCCGGATGGGGCCAACGTCCTGACTTTC. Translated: CASSHRPDGANVLTF.

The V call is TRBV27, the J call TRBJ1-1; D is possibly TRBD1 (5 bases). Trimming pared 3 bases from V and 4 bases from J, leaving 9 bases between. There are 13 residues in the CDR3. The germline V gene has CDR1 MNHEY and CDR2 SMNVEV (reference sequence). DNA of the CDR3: TGTGCCAGCAGTTTTGGGGGGGTCACTGAAGCTTTCTTT. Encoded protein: CASSFGGVTEAFF.

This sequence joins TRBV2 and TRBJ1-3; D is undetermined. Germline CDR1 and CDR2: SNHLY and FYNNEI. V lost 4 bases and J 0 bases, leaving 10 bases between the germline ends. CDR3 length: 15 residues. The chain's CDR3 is CASSGNSFSGNTIYF. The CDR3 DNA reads TGTGCCAGCAGTGGAAACTCCTTCTCTGGAAACACCATATATTTT.

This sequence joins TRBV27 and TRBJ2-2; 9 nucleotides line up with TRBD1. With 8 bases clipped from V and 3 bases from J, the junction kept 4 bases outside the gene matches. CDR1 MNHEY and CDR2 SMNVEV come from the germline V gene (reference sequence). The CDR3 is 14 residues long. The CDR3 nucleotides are TGTGCCAGCGGCGGACAGGGGCACACCGGGGAGCTGTTTTTT. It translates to CASGGQGHTGELFF.

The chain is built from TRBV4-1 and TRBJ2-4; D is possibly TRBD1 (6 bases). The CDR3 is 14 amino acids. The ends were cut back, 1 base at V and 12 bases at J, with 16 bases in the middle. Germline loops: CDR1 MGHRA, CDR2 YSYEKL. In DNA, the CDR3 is TGCGCCAGCAGCCAAGCCCGGGACAACAGTACTCAGTACTTC. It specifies CASSQARDNSTQYF.

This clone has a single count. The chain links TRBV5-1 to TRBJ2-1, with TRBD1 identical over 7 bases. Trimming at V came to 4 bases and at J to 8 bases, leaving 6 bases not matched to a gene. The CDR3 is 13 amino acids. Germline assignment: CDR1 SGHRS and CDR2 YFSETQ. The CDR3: CASSRERGHEQFF. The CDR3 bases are TGCGCCAGCAGCCGTGAGAGGGGGCATGAGCAGTTCTTC.

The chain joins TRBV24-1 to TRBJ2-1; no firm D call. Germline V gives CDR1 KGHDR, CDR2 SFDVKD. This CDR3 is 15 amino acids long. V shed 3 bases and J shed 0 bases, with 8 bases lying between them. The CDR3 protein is CATSDRRSSYNEQFF. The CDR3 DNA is TGTGCCACCAGTGATCGTAGGAGCTCCTACAATGAGCAGTTCTTC.

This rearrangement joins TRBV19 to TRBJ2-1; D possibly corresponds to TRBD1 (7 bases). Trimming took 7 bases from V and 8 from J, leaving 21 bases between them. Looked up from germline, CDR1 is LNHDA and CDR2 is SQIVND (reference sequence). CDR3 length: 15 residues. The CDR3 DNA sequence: TGTGCCAGTACCCCCCTAGCAGGGGGGATGGATGAGCAGTTCTTC. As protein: CASTPLAGGMDEQFF.

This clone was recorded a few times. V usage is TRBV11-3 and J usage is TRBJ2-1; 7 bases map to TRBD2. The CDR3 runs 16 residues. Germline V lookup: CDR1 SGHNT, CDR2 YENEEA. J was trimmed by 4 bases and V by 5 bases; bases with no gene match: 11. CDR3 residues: CASSPGGSGGYNEQFF. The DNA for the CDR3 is TGTGCCAGCAGCCCGGGGGGTAGCGGAGGGTACAATGAGCAGTTCTTC.

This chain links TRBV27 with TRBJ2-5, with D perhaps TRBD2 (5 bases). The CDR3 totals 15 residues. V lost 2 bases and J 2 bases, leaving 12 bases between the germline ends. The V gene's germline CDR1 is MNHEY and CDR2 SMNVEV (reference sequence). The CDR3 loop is CASSLSPAEQETQYF. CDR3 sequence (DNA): TGTGCCAGCAGTTTAAGTCCAGCGGAGCAAGAGACCCAGTACTTC.

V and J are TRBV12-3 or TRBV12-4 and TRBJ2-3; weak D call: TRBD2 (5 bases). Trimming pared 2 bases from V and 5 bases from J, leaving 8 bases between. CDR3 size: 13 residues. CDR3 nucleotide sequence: TGTGCCAGCAGTTTACGGGATAGAGATACGCAGTATTTT. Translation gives CASSLRDRDTQYF.

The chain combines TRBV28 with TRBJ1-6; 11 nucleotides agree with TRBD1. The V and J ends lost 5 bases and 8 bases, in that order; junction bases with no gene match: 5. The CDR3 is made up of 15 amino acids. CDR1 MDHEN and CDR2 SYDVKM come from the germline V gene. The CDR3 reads CASSQGTGGDSPLHF. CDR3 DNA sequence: TGTGCCAGCAGTCAAGGGACAGGGGGGGATTCACCCCTCCACTTT. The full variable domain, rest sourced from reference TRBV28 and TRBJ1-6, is DVKVTQSSRYLVKRTGEKVFLECVQDMDHENMFWYRQDPGLGLRLIYFSYDVKMKEKGDIPEGYSVSREKKERFSLILESASTNQTSMYLCASSQGTGGDSPLHFGNGTRLTVT.

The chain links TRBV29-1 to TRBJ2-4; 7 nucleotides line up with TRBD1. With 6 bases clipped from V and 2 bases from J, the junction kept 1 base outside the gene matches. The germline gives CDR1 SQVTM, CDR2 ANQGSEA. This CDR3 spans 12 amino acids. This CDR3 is CSVGQSKNIQYF. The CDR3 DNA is TGCAGCGTGGGACAGTCCAAAAACATTCAGTACTTC. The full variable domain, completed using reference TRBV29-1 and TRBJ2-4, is SAVISQKPSRDICQRGTSLTIQCQVDSQVTMMFWYRQQPGQSLTLIATANQGSEATYESGFVIDKFPISRPNLTFSTLTVSNMSPEDSSIYLCSVGQSKNIQYFGAGTRLSVL.

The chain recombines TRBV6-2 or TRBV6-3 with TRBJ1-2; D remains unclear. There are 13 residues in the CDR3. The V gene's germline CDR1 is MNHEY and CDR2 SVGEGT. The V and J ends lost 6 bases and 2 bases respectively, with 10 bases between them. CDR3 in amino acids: CASSIGSNYGYTF. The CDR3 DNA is TGTGCCAGCAGCATAGGGAGCAACTATGGCTACACCTTC.

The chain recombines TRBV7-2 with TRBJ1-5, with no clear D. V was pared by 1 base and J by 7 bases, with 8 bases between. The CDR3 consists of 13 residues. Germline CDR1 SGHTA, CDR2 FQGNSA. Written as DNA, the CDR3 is TGTGCCAGCAGCTTAGAGAGATCCCAGCCCCAGCATTTT. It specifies CASSLERSQPQHF.

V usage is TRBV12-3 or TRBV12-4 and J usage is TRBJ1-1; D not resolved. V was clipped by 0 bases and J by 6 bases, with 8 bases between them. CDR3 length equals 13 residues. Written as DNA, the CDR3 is TGTGCCAGCAGTTTAGCTAACGGGGCTGAAGCTTTCTTT. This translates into CASSLANGAEAFF.

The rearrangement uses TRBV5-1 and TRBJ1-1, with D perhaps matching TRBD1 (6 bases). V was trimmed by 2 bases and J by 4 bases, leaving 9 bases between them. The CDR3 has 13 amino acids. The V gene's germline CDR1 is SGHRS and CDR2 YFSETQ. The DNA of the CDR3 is TGCGCCAGCAGCTTCCAGGGGTTCACTGAAGCTTTCTTT. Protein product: CASSFQGFTEAFF.

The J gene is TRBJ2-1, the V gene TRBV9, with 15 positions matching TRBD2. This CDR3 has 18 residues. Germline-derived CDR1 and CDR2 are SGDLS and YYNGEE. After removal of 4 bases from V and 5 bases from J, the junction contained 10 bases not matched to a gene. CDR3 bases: TGTGCCAGCAGCCCTACCGGCCGGACTAGCGGGAGGGACAATGAGCAGTTCTTC. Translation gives CASSPTGRTSGRDNEQFF.

Here the CDR3 DNA reads TGCGCCAGCAGCCTCGAAGGGGGCTTCTTGATCCGAGCTTTCTTT. Translating it yields CASSLEGGFLIRAFF. This rearrangement joins TRBV10-2 to TRBJ1-1; TRBD1 matches 7 bases. Germline values: CDR1 WSHSY, CDR2 SAAADI. CDR3 length equals 15 residues. V dropped 6 bases and J dropped 10; count of bases not matched to a gene: 17.

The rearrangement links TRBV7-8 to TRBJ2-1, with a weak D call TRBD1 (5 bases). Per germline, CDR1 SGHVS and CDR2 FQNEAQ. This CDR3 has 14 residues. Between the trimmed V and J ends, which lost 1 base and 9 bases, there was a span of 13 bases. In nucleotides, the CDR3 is TGTGCCAGCAGCTTAGGGGCAGGGTTCATTGAGCAGTTCTTC. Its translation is CASSLGAGFIEQFF.

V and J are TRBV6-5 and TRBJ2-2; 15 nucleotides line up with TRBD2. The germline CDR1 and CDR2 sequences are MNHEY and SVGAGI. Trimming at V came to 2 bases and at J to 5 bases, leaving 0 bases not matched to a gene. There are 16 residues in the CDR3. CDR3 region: CASSYGTSGRTGELFF. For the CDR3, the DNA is TGTGCCAGCAGTTACGGGACTAGCGGGAGGACCGGGGAGCTGTTTTTT.

The CDR3 region is CASSLGEGNQPQHF. The DNA for the CDR3 is TGCGCCAGCAGCTTGGGGGAGGGCAATCAGCCCCAGCATTTT. This chain joins TRBV5-1 and TRBJ1-5, with no clear D. CDR3 length equals 14 residues. V dropped 0 bases and J dropped 2 bases, with 6 bases sitting between them. Germline lookup yields CDR1 SGHRS and CDR2 YFSETQ.

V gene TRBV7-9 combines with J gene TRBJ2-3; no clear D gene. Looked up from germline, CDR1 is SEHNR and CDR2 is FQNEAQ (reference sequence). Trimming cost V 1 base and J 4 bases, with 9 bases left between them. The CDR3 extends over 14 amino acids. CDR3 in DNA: TGTGCCAGCAGCTTAGACTCATCGGCAGATACGCAGTATTTT. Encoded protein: CASSLDSSADTQYF.

The DNA for the CDR3 is TGTGCCAGCAGCCGCGGACTAGCGGCTAGCTCCTACGAGCAGTACTTC. This gives the protein CASSRGLAASSYEQYF. This chain links TRBV5-4 with TRBJ2-7; 10 nucleotides match TRBD2. The ends lost 4 bases at V and 0 bases at J; junction bases unmatched: 7. Germline assignment: CDR1 SGHNT and CDR2 YYREEE (reference sequence). The CDR3 totals 16 residues.

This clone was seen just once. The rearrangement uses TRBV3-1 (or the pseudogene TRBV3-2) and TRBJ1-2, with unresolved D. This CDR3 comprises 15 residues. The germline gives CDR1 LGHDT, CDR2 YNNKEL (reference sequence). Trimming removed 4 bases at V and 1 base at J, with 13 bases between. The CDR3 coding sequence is TGTGCCAGCAGCCCAGCCGGAGGGAATAACTATGGCTACACCTTC. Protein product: CASSPAGGNNYGYTF.

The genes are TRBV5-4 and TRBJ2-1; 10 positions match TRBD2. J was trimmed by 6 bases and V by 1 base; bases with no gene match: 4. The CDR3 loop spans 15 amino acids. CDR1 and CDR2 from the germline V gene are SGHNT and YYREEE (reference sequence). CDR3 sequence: CASSLSGLAVNEQFF. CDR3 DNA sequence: TGTGCCAGCAGCTTGTCTGGACTAGCGGTCAATGAGCAGTTCTTC.

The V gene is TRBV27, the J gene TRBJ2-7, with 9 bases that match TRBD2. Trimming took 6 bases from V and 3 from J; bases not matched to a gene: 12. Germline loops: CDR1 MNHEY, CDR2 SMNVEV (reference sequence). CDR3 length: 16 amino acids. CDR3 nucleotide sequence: TGTGCCAGCAGAAGTTGGGTGCGGGGGGGAGTCTACGAGCAGTACTTC. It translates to CASRSWVRGGVYEQYF.